The T cell receptor (beta chain) under discussion was sequenced for a study of T cell responses to AZD1222 COVID-19 vaccine. Overall study findings and caveats: Scientists sampled the repertoires only once the peak T cell response had passed. When two AZD1222 doses had been given, Spike-specific TCR breadth and depth rose.

Looked up from germline, CDR1 is SGHTA and CDR2 is FQGNSA. V was cut by 8 bases and J by 1 base, with 9 bases left in between. This CDR3 is 14 amino acids long. Comments on this clone: What it binds is not known.

TCRdb's table, derived via immunoSEQ multiplex PCR, lists solely in-frame clones and lacks some. The sample yields approximately 98,000 clones, about nine tenths seen once. V gene TRBV7-2 combines with J gene TRBJ2-6; D may be TRBD2 (6 bases). The sequenced sample was peripheral blood, obtained on day 0 of MenACWY control vaccination. The sequence came from an adult in good health. The CDR3 DNA reads TGTGCCAGCGTTGGGACTTCTGGGGCCAACGTCCTGACTTTC. Amino acid sequence: CASVGTSGANVLTF.